Each of the 30 T cell receptor beta chains below was sequenced from the same sample in a study of blood T cell repertoires in COVID-19. Clones were sequenced by immunoSEQ multiplex PCR, and TCRdb holds only the in-frame ones, with some missing. The table lists 120,000 or so clones, 74% of them singletons, with roughly 5.5% in the top ten. The specimen was peripheral blood. The receptors shown here come from a man aged 55 to 70 with acute or convalescent COVID-19.

The chain links TRBV6-1 to TRBJ1-1; 8 bases agree with TRBD1. J lost 0 bases, V lost 3 bases, and 9 bases had no gene match. The CDR3 covers 17 residues. CDR1 and CDR2 (germline): MNHNS, SASEGT. The CDR3: CASSERTGSGMNTEAFF. DNA of the CDR3: TGTGCCAGCAGTGAGAGGACAGGGAGTGGGATGAACACTGAAGCTTTCTTT.

This clone was detected a few times. This chain uses TRBV21-1 with TRBJ1-2. TRBV21-1 is a known pseudogene. This CDR3 region has 14 residues. CDR3 in amino acids: CASSKIFYDYGYTF. CDR3 nucleotide sequence: TGTGCCAGCAGCAAAATATTCTATGACTATGGCTACACCTTC.

The chain joins TRBV7-9 to TRBJ2-7; D is perhaps TRBD2 (5 bases). Germline V gene data show CDR1 as SEHNR and CDR2 as FQNEAQ (reference sequence). The CDR3 sequence is 15 residues long. The germline V and J ends were trimmed by 1 base and 3 bases, with 13 bases remaining between them. The CDR3 is CASSLEGRRFYEQYF. CDR3 bases: TGTGCCAGCAGCTTAGAAGGACGGAGGTTCTACGAGCAGTACTTC.

This chain joins TRBV5-1 and TRBJ2-1; 9 positions agree with TRBD2. The V and J ends lost 4 bases and 2 bases, in that order; junction bases with no gene match: 4. The CDR3 runs 15 residues. Germline V CDR1 and CDR2: SGHRS, YFSETQ. CDR3: CASSGGLAPYNEQFF. CDR3 coding DNA: TGCGCCAGCAGCGGGGGACTAGCCCCCTACAATGAGCAGTTCTTC.

This rearrangement joins TRBV5-1 to TRBJ2-3; TRBD1 matches 9 bases. CDR3 length: 14 residues. Germline V gene lookup returns CDR1 SGHRS and CDR2 YFSETQ. The V gene end was trimmed by 5 bases and the J gene end by 0 bases; junction bases not matched to a gene: 1. This chain's CDR3 is CASRQGASTDTQYF. CDR3 sequence (DNA): TGCGCCAGCAGACAGGGGGCGAGCACAGATACGCAGTATTTT.

This sequence joins TRBV2 and TRBJ1-4; D possibly corresponds to TRBD1 (5 bases). V was trimmed by 5 bases and J by 0 bases, leaving 10 bases between them. Germline CDR1 reads SNHLY; CDR2 reads FYNNEI. The CDR3 sequence is 15 residues long. The CDR3: CASSPDSATNEKLFF. CDR3 sequence (DNA): TGTGCCAGCAGTCCCGACAGTGCAACTAATGAAAAACTGTTTTTT.

V gene TRBV7-8 combines with J gene TRBJ1-5, with TRBD1 matching over 7 bases. The CDR3 sequence is 14 residues long. Germline-derived CDR1 and CDR2 are SGHVS and FQNEAQ. The ends lost 4 bases at V and 7 bases at J; junction bases unmatched: 7. Here the CDR3 DNA reads TGTGCCAGCAGCTACCAGGGGGTCCGACAGCCCCAGCATTTT. Translating gives CASSYQGVRQPQHF.

The chain links TRBV7-6 to TRBJ2-2, with D unresolved. V lost 4 bases to trimming and J lost 5 bases, with 17 bases between them. This CDR3 has 16 amino acids. Germline V gene data show CDR1 as SGHVS and CDR2 as FNYEAQ. As DNA, the CDR3 is TGTGCCAGCAGCTCCGATTACGGGTCTGGGACCGGGGAGCTGTTTTTT. Amino acid sequence: CASSSDYGSGTGELFF.

The rearrangement links TRBV7-9 to TRBJ1-1; no reliable D call. V lost 7 bases and J lost 0, with 12 bases in between. Germline lookup yields CDR1 SEHNR and CDR2 FQNEAQ (reference sequence). The CDR3 extends over 14 amino acids. The CDR3 DNA reads TGTGCCAGCACCCTTGGTGCGGTGAACACTGAAGCTTTCTTT. Protein: CASTLGAVNTEAFF.

A single count supports this clone. The chain carries TRBV11-1 and TRBJ2-6, with D possibly matching TRBD2 (5 bases). Trimming stripped 5 bases from V and 1 base from J, with 12 bases between. The CDR3 is 16 amino acids. Germline V gene data show CDR1 as SGHAT and CDR2 as FQDESV (reference sequence). The CDR3 sequence is CASSPPGFSGANVLTF. The DNA of the CDR3 is TGTGCCAGCAGCCCCCCGGGGTTTTCTGGGGCCAACGTCCTGACTTTC.

The chain is built from TRBV7-3 and TRBJ1-1; D ambiguous. The CDR3 contains 11 residues. V lost 2 bases and J lost 8, with 6 bases in between. In germline, CDR1 is SGHTA, CDR2 FQGTGA. CDR3 in DNA: TGTGCCAGCAGCTTAGATAGAGAAGCTTTCTTT. Translated, it gives CASSLDREAFF.

This chain uses TRBV12-3 or TRBV12-4 with TRBJ2-3; no clear D. Deletions cut 6 bases from V and 0 bases from J, with 7 bases between. The CDR3 contains 13 residues. For the CDR3, the DNA is TGTGCCAGCAGGGCCCCTAGCACAGATACGCAGTATTTT. This translates into CASRAPSTDTQYF.

The rearrangement joins TRBV27 to TRBJ1-1, with unresolved D. CDR1 MNHEY and CDR2 SMNVEV come from the germline V gene (reference sequence). Deletions cut 0 bases from V and 2 bases from J, with 10 bases between. This CDR3 contains 15 residues. The CDR3 DNA follows: TGTGCCAGCAGTTTATCGATTTTACACAACACTGAAGCTTTCTTT. This codes for CASSLSILHNTEAFF.

This rearrangement joins TRBV12-3 or TRBV12-4 to TRBJ1-2, with D possibly being TRBD1 (6 bases). The CDR3 has 13 residues. Trimming stripped 7 bases from V and 0 bases from J, with 9 bases between. CDR3 DNA sequence: TGTGCCAGCACGGACAGCCCTAACTATGGCTACACCTTC. This translates into CASTDSPNYGYTF.

The chain combines TRBV7-3 with TRBJ2-7; TRBD2 matches at 12 bases. V trimming: 4 bases; J trimming: 4 bases; junction bases outside the gene matches: 5. Germline V CDR1 and CDR2: SGHTA, FQGTGA. This CDR3 contains 15 residues. The chain's CDR3 is CASSSTSGSGYEQYF. Written as DNA, the CDR3 is TGTGCCAGCAGCTCGACTAGCGGGAGCGGGTACGAGCAGTACTTC.

The genes are TRBV9 and TRBJ2-2; 10 bases map to TRBD2. The germline gives CDR1 SGDLS, CDR2 YYNGEE. The CDR3 consists of 16 residues. Trimming at V came to 4 bases and at J to 1 base, leaving 4 bases not matched to a gene. In DNA form, the CDR3 reads TGTGCCAGCAGCATAACTAGCGGGGTGAACACCGGGGAGCTGTTTTTT. Translated, it gives CASSITSGVNTGELFF.

This chain joins TRBV19 and TRBJ2-1; 9 nucleotides line up with TRBD1. This CDR3 has 15 residues. Germline-derived CDR1 and CDR2 are LNHDA and SQIVND (reference sequence). With V trimmed by 5 bases and J by 8 bases, 10 bases remained unmatched. The CDR3 loop is CASSLPGQGRDEQFF. Here the CDR3 DNA reads TGTGCCAGTAGTTTACCGGGACAGGGACGAGATGAGCAGTTCTTC.

In its sample, this clone was seen a few times. The chain joins TRBV7-3 to TRBJ1-1, with D possibly matching TRBD1 (6 bases). The CDR3 is 14 amino acids. The ends were cut back, 6 bases at V and 4 bases at J, with 15 bases in the middle. CDR1 is SGHTA and CDR2 is FQGTGA in the germline V gene. CDR3 bases: TGTGCCAGCAGAGACACAGGGCAGAGCACTGAAGCTTTCTTT. Encoded protein: CASRDTGQSTEAFF. Together with reference TRBV7-3 and TRBJ1-1, the CDR3 gives the full variable domain: GAGVSQTPSNKVTEKGKYVELRCDPISGHTALYWYRQSLGQGPEFLIYFQGTGAADDSGLPNDRFFAVRPEGSVSTLKIQRTERGDSAVYLCASRDTGQSTEAFFGQGTRLTVV.

In its sample, this clone was seen once. The junction departs from germline at one end; a sequencing error may be responsible. The J gene is TRBJ2-4, the V gene TRBV10-2, with 8 bases aligning to TRBD2. The V gene's germline CDR1 is WSHSY and CDR2 SAAADI. This CDR3 contains 10 residues. The CDR3 DNA follows: TGCGCCAGCAGACAGACTAGCGAAAGGTTC. This sequence encodes CASRQTSERF.

This clone has just a few counts. This chain uses TRBV6-4 with TRBJ1-2; a weak D match, TRBD1 (5 bases). V lost 6 bases, J lost 0 bases, and 17 bases lay in between. The CDR3 consists of 16 residues. The germline CDR1 and CDR2 sequences are MRHNA and SNTAGT. The CDR3 is CASRPYSTEANYGYTF. CDR3 in DNA: TGTGCCAGCAGACCATACTCGACAGAGGCTAACTATGGCTACACCTTC.

This clone was detected only once. V is TRBV19 and J is TRBJ2-4; TRBD1 matches 7 bases. Germline assignment: CDR1 LNHDA and CDR2 SQIVND (reference sequence). This CDR3 contains 18 residues. V gave up 9 bases and J gave up 8 bases; unmatched junction bases: 25. The CDR3 loop is CASSWDSLEGTKLDIQYF. In DNA, the CDR3 is TGTGCCAGCTCTTGGGACAGCCTGGAAGGCACTAAATTGGACATTCAGTACTTC.

The chain has TRBV5-1 and TRBJ2-3; 12 bases fit TRBD2. Trimming took 6 bases from V and 10 from J; bases not matched to a gene: 12. The CDR3 extends over 15 amino acids. CDR1 is SGHRS and CDR2 is YFSETQ in the germline V gene. CDR3 loop: CASTLGPSGGASQYF. The CDR3 region has the DNA TGCGCCAGCACCCTGGGCCCTAGCGGGGGGGCGTCGCAGTATTTT.

This clone was seen a few times. The J gene is TRBJ2-2, the V gene TRBV3-1 (or the pseudogene TRBV3-2), with 8 bases aligning to TRBD2. The CDR3 consists of 17 residues. V shed 0 bases, J shed 5 bases, and the junction held 8 bases outside the gene matches. Germline CDR1 LGHDT, CDR2 YNNKEL (reference sequence). The CDR3 DNA follows: TGTGCCAGCAGCCAAGATCTAAGCGGGAGATCAACCGGGGAGCTGTTTTTT. Amino acid sequence: CASSQDLSGRSTGELFF.

This clone has a handful of counts. V usage is TRBV19 and J usage is TRBJ1-2; 8 bases are shared with TRBD1. V lost 3 bases and J lost 4; bases outside the gene matches: 7. The V gene's germline CDR1 is LNHDA and CDR2 SQIVND (reference sequence). The CDR3 is 15 amino acids. As DNA, the CDR3 is TGTGCCAGTAGTATGAGCAGGGGGCGCATCTATGGCTACACCTTC. Its translation: CASSMSRGRIYGYTF.

The CDR3 region has the DNA TGCAGTGCTAGTCTCAGCGGGGGGGCCAAAAACATTCAGTACTTC. As protein: CSASLSGGAKNIQYF. This sequence joins TRBV20-1 and TRBJ2-4; 9 nucleotides align to TRBD2. Germline V gives CDR1 DFQATT, CDR2 SNEGSKA (reference sequence). CDR3 size: 15 residues. V lost 3 bases to trimming and J lost 1 base; unmatched junction nucleotides: 4.

This chain connects TRBV10-3 to TRBJ2-3, with D perhaps matching TRBD2 (5 bases). The CDR3 is made up of 14 amino acids. V was clipped by 4 bases and J by 2 bases, with 10 bases between them. In germline, CDR1 is ENHRY, CDR2 SYGVKD. The chain's CDR3 is CAISGGFSTDTQYF. The CDR3 bases are TGTGCCATCAGTGGCGGGTTCTCCACAGATACGCAGTATTTT.

The chain employs TRBV5-1 and TRBJ2-2, with TRBD2 matching 11 bases. Germline CDR1 reads SGHRS; CDR2 reads YFSETQ. The CDR3 spans 18 residues. V was pared by 0 bases and J by 7 bases, with 11 bases of the junction left unmatched. The CDR3 nucleotides read TGCGCCAGCAGCTTGGGGCTAGCGGGAGGCGATGGTGGCGGGGAGCTGTTTTTT. This gives the protein CASSLGLAGGDGGGELFF.

CDR3 residues: CASSYGQGSYGYTF. In nucleotides, the CDR3 is TGTGCCAGCAGTTACGGGCAGGGGAGCTATGGCTACACCTTC. The J gene is TRBJ1-2, the V gene TRBV6-5; a possible D gene is TRBD1 (6 bases). The germline V gene encodes CDR1 MNHEY and CDR2 SVGAGI. The CDR3 consists of 14 residues. V was cut by 2 bases and J by 4 bases, with 11 bases left in between.

The genes are TRBV5-1 and TRBJ1-1; TRBD1 matches at 8 bases. The junction had 8 bases not matched to a gene; V was cut back by 0 bases and J by 7 bases. This CDR3 region has 15 residues. Per the germline V gene, CDR1 is SGHRS and CDR2 is YFSETQ. The CDR3, as DNA: TGCGCCAGCAGCTTGGCCGGCCAGGGGGCGGATGAAGCTTTCTTT. It translates to CASSLAGQGADEAFF.

This clone was detected only once. The rearrangement uses TRBV5-1 and TRBJ1-4, with TRBD1 matching over 7 bases. The CDR3 extends over 15 amino acids. After removal of 4 bases from V and 0 bases from J, the junction contained 3 bases not matched to a gene. Germline V lookup: CDR1 SGHRS, CDR2 YFSETQ. CDR3 residues: CASSPQGATNEKLFF. The CDR3 DNA reads as TGCGCCAGCAGCCCTCAGGGGGCAACTAATGAAAAACTGTTTTTT.